This is a list of T cell receptor beta chains from one sample in a study of blood T cell repertoires in COVID-19. TCRdb's table, derived via immunoSEQ multiplex PCR, lists solely in-frame clones and lacks some. The repertoire holds more than 150,000 clones, approximately 80% seen once, with 13% to 15% in the top ten. Sequencing was carried out using PBMCs or T cells enriched from blood (not recorded which). These receptors came from a man in his 60s who had been exposed to COVID-19. Both conserved end residues are part of each CDR3. A D gene is named only where the DNA matches it firmly. Clone size is given for some rows only: seen once, a few or many times, or a class if the clone is expanded.

abundance,d_gene,v_gene,j_gene,CDR3aa,CDR3nt
once,TRBD1,TRBV30,TRBJ1-6,CAWRIRDRGLRDSPLHF,TGTGCCTGGAGAATCCGGGACAGGGGGCTGAGGGATTCACCCCTCCACTTT
.,TRBD2,TRBV5-4,TRBJ2-7,CASRSTLAGDSYEQYF,TGTGCCAGCAGATCGACACTAGCGGGGGACTCCTACGAGCAGTACTTC
many,.,TRBV28,TRBJ2-7,CASSLGGGRPKEEQYF,TGTGCCAGCAGTTTAGGGGGTGGGAGGCCGAAGGAGGAGCAGTACTTC
once,TRBD2,TRBV5-4,TRBJ2-7,CASSLRAGGPEQYF,TGTGCCAGCAGCTTGCGAGCGGGAGGGCCCGAGCAGTACTTC
once,TRBD1,TRBV30,TRBJ1-2,CAWSAGTANYGYTF,TGTGCCTGGAGTGCCGGGACAGCCAACTATGGCTACACCTTC
once,.,TRBV30,TRBJ1-6,CAWSVLTPLHF,TGTGCCTGGAGTGTATTGACTCCCCTCCACTTT
.,.,TRBV27,TRBJ1-4,CASSSAGKLFF,TGTGCCAGCAGTTCCGCGGGAAAACTGTTTTTT
few,TRBD2,TRBV7-2,TRBJ2-7,CASSPAGLHSYEQYF,TGTGCCAGCAGCCCAGCGGGGCTCCATTCCTACGAGCAGTACTTC
.,.,TRBV30,TRBJ1-3,CAWRRGGERNTIYF,TGTGCCTGGCGGAGGGGCGGGGAGCGAAACACCATATATTTT
.,.,TRBV5-1,TRBJ2-7,CASSTRGPTSEQYF,TGCGCCAGCAGCACCAGGGGACCTACGAGTGAGCAGTACTTC
once,TRBD1,TRBV6-2/TRBV6-3,TRBJ2-1,CASSYSELGQVHNEQFF,TGTGCCAGCAGTTACTCAGAGCTTGGACAGGTCCACAATGAGCAGTTCTTC
.,.,TRBV18,TRBJ1-6,CASSSGRAYNSPLHF,TGTGCCAGCTCAAGCGGGAGGGCTTATAATTCACCCCTCCACTTT
.,.,TRBV10-3,TRBJ2-1,CAISPTWGEGNEQFF,TGTGCCATCAGCCCCACATGGGGCGAAGGAAATGAGCAGTTCTTC
.,.,TRBV6-6,TRBJ1-2,CASSPGVPALYGYTF,TGTGCCAGCAGCCCCGGGGTCCCAGCCCTTTATGGCTACACCTTC
.,TRBD1,TRBV11-2,TRBJ2-1,CASSPGQGSYNEQFF,TGTGCCAGCAGCCCCGGACAGGGTTCCTACAATGAGCAGTTCTTC
.,.,TRBV29-1,TRBJ2-6,CSVDNLGPSGANVLTF,TGCAGCGTTGACAATTTGGGGCCCTCTGGGGCCAACGTCCTGACTTTC
once,.,TRBV7-2,TRBJ1-2,CASSLDRLHPGTF,TGTGCCAGCAGCTTAGACAGATTACATCCCGGCACCTTC
once,.,TRBV6-6,TRBJ1-1,CASSSPTRGAFF,TGTGCCAGCAGTTCACCTACCCGTGGAGCTTTCTTT
.,TRBD2,TRBV14,TRBJ2-7,CASSQGGTSGSFVQYF,TGTGCCAGCAGCCAAGGAGGGACTAGCGGGAGTTTCGTGCAGTACTTC
.,TRBD1,TRBV27,TRBJ1-2,CASSFQGVGYGYTF,TGTGCCAGCAGTTTCCAGGGGGTTGGGTATGGCTACACCTTC
.,.,TRBV6-2/TRBV6-3,TRBJ2-2,CASSFGAAGELFF,TGTGCCAGCAGTTTTGGTGCGGCCGGGGAGCTGTTTTTT
.,TRBD1,TRBV7-2,TRBJ1-5,CASRFDRASNQPQHF,TGTGCCAGCAGATTCGACAGGGCCTCGAATCAGCCCCAGCATTTT
.,TRBD1,TRBV7-6,TRBJ2-7,CASSPLGGQGNPYEQYF,TGTGCCAGCAGCCCGCTTGGTGGACAGGGGAATCCCTACGAGCAGTACTTC
.,.,TRBV9,TRBJ2-2,CASSVGTNTGELFF,TGTGCCAGCAGCGTTGGCACGAACACCGGGGAGCTGTTTTTT
.,.,TRBV5-4,TRBJ1-5,CASSPVPNQPQHF,TGTGCCAGCAGCCCGGTCCCGAATCAGCCCCAGCATTTT